The 17 T cell receptor beta chains below come from one sample, sequenced in a study of metastatic and nonmetastatic thyroid tumors. With MiXCR, TCRdb called clones anew from the PCR reads. The sample yields 75,000 to 100,000 clones, 9.5% to 15% seen once. There were no patients who had received any treatment before thyroid surgery. Input material: blood. All receptors derive from a female donor with papillary thyroid cancer or a benign thyroid nodule (not recorded which). Some clones in this sample may be carry-over from other donors' samples.

At least ten counts were recorded for this clone. The chain couples TRBV28 to TRBJ2-1, with D maybe TRBD1 (5 bases). This CDR3 spans 16 amino acids. Germline values: CDR1 MDHEN, CDR2 SYDVKM. V gave up 5 bases and J gave up 0 bases, with 14 bases separating them. As DNA, the CDR3 is TGTGCCAGCAGTCCGCAACAGGCGGCCTCCTACAATGAGCAGTTCTTC. Translation: CASSPQQAASYNEQFF.

The sample holds many counts of this clone. V gene TRBV5-1 combines with J gene TRBJ2-7; 9 bases agree with TRBD1. V dropped 3 bases and J dropped 5; count of bases not matched to a gene: 6. CDR1 and CDR2 (germline): SGHRS, YFSETQ. CDR3 length: 14 amino acids. DNA of the CDR3: TGCGCCAGCAGCTCGGGACAGGGTTACCACGAGCAGTACTTC. Translated, it gives CASSSGQGYHEQYF.

This clone has a handful of counts. This sequence may be a read error, since a much larger clone differs from it by one base. The chain joins TRBV10-3 to TRBJ2-6, with a tentative D call TRBD1 (5 bases). V gave up 0 bases and J gave up 4 bases, with 10 bases separating them. The CDR3 has 16 residues. Per germline, CDR1 ENHRY and CDR2 SYGVKD. CDR3 sequence: CAISESQVVGANVLTF. Here the CDR3 DNA reads TGTGCCATCAGTGAGTCACAGGTAGTGGGGGCCAACGTCCTGACTTTC.

The sample holds many counts of this clone. The chain is built from TRBV6-2 or TRBV6-3 and TRBJ1-5; D call uncertain. Trimming removed 5 bases at V and 6 bases at J, with 14 bases between. In germline, CDR1 is MNHEY, CDR2 SVGEGT. The CDR3 has 14 amino acids. CDR3 sequence: CASSMGITSQPQHF. CDR3 sequence (DNA): TGTGCCAGCAGTATGGGGATCACCAGTCAGCCCCAGCATTTT.

This clone was observed many times. This chain connects TRBV29-1 to TRBJ2-6; TRBD1 might be the D (6 bases). This CDR3 contains 14 residues. Germline CDR1 reads SQVTM; CDR2 reads ANQGSEA. The V and J ends lost 4 bases and 4 bases respectively, with 11 bases between them. The CDR3, as DNA: TGCAGCGTTGCATCAGGGGTCGGGGCCAACGTCCTGACTTTC. Protein: CSVASGVGANVLTF.

V gene TRBV7-9 combines with J gene TRBJ1-6; TRBD1 matches 7 bases. The CDR3 is 15 residues long. From germline, CDR1 is SEHNR and CDR2 FQNEAQ (reference sequence). J was trimmed by 0 bases and V by 5 bases; bases with no gene match: 1. The CDR3 region has the DNA TGTGCCAGCAGCCCAGGGGGCTCCTATAATTCACCCCTCCACTTT. Translation: CASSPGGSYNSPLHF.

This clone appeared many times. V gene TRBV7-3 combines with J gene TRBJ2-2; TRBD2 aligns across 7 bases. Germline V gives CDR1 SGHTA, CDR2 FQGTGA. This CDR3 comprises 16 residues. V gave up 1 base and J gave up 3 bases; unmatched junction bases: 5. The CDR3: CASSLMVGGDTGELFF. The CDR3 DNA reads TGTGCCAGCAGCTTAATGGTGGGGGGGGACACCGGGGAGCTGTTTTTT.

This clone appeared many times. The rearrangement uses TRBV30 and TRBJ1-1, with D uncertain. Trimming left V 4 bases short and J 1 base short, with 10 bases between. Germline lookup yields CDR1 GTSNPN and CDR2 SVGIG (reference sequence). The CDR3 totals 13 residues. The CDR3 is CAWTRQTNTEAFF. As DNA, the CDR3 is TGTGCCTGGACTCGCCAGACGAACACTGAAGCTTTCTTT. Drawing the rest from reference TRBV30 and TRBJ1-1, the complete variable domain is SQTIHQWPATLVQPVGSPLSLECTVEGTSNPNLYWYRQAAGRGLQLLFYSVGIGQISSEVPQNLSASRPQDRQFILSSKKLLLSDSGFYLCAWTRQTNTEAFFGQGTRLTVV.

This clone was recorded many times. The J gene is TRBJ2-1, the V gene TRBV6-1, with D unresolved. V shed 6 bases and J shed 5 bases, with 11 bases lying between them. The length of the CDR3 is 13 residues. Germline CDR1 reads MNHNS; CDR2 reads SASEGT. The CDR3 region has the DNA TGTGCCAGCAGCCTCGGACGTAACAATGAGCAGTTCTTC. Amino acid sequence: CASSLGRNNEQFF.

This clone was picked up many times. The chain recombines TRBV4-2 with TRBJ2-3; the D call may be TRBD1 or TRBD2 (7 bases each). Germline V lookup: CDR1 LGHNA, CDR2 YNFKEQ. This CDR3 comprises 16 residues. V was trimmed by 1 base and J by 0 bases, leaving 11 bases between them. The CDR3 sequence: CASSQGQGGSTDTQYF. The CDR3 DNA reads TGTGCCAGCAGCCAAGGACAGGGAGGGAGCACAGATACGCAGTATTTT.

On this clone: A much larger clone is a single base away; this may be a read error. The gene calls are TRBV18 and TRBJ2-6, with 10 bases identical to TRBD2. The J call may not be correct, given that the DNA end is closer to TRBJ2-5. CDR1 KGHSH and CDR2 LQKENI come from the germline V gene. CDR3 length: 16 residues. In nucleotides, the CDR3 is TGTGCCAGCTCACCTCCTGGTCTAGCGGGAGTAGAGACCCAGTACTTC. This translates into CASSPPGLAGVETQYF.

In its sample, this clone was seen many times. The rearrangement joins TRBV9 to TRBJ2-3; 7 positions agree with TRBD1. V lost 0 bases to trimming and J lost 4 bases; unmatched junction nucleotides: 8. The CDR3 has 16 amino acids. Germline V gene data show CDR1 as SGDLS and CDR2 as YYNGEE. The CDR3 is CASSVEGASSADTQYF. DNA for the CDR3: TGTGCCAGCAGCGTAGAGGGGGCTAGCAGTGCAGATACGCAGTATTTT. The whole variable domain, remainder taken from reference TRBV9 and TRBJ2-3, is DSGVTQTPKHLITATGQRVTLRCSPRSGDLSVYWYQQSLDQGLQFLIQYYNGEERAKGNILERFSAQQFPDLHSELNLSSLELGDSALYFCASSVEGASSADTQYFGPGTRLTVL.

CDR3 region: CASSQDSIAGAQYV. The DNA of the CDR3 is TGCGCCAGCAGCCAAGATTCGATAGCGGGAGCGCAGTACGTC. The J gene is TRBJ2-7, the V gene TRBV4-1; 9 positions match TRBD2. The CDR3 runs 14 residues. J gave up 9 bases and V 0 bases, and 6 bases lay outside the gene matches. Germline V lookup: CDR1 MGHRA, CDR2 YSYEKL.

At least ten counts were recorded for this clone. The genes are TRBV28 and TRBJ2-5; 7 bases agree with TRBD1. J lost 5 bases, V lost 5 bases, and 11 bases had no gene match. CDR1 is MDHEN, CDR2 SYDVKM, per germline. The CDR3 is 15 amino acids. This chain's CDR3 is CASSLLTGSGETQYF. The CDR3 DNA follows: TGTGCCAGCAGTCTATTGACAGGGTCCGGGGAGACCCAGTACTTC.

This clone has ten or more counts. V and J are TRBV3-1 and TRBJ1-1, with D possibly TRBD1 on 5 matching bases. Looked up from germline, CDR1 is LGHDT and CDR2 is YNNKEL (reference sequence). Between the trimmed V and J ends, which lost 6 bases and 2 bases, there was a span of 10 bases. The CDR3 sequence is 13 residues long. The CDR3 loop is CASRKQANTEAFF. The DNA for the CDR3 is TGTGCCAGCAGGAAACAGGCTAACACTGAAGCTTTCTTT.

As for this clone: This may stem from a read error, because a much larger clone lies one nucleotide away. V usage is TRBV6-1 and J usage is TRBJ2-1; TRBD1 is a possible D gene (6 bases). The germline V gene has CDR1 MNHNS and CDR2 SASEGT. V was shortened by 7 bases and J by 6 bases, with 10 bases between the two germline ends. The CDR3 sequence is 12 residues long. The CDR3 reads CASTWTVNEQFF. In nucleotides, the CDR3 is TGTGCCAGCACCTGGACAGTCAATGAGCAGTTCTTC.

Many counts were recorded for this clone. The J gene is TRBJ2-7, the V gene TRBV30; TRBD1 aligns across 9 bases. Germline V lookup: CDR1 GTSNPN, CDR2 SVGIG (reference sequence). After removal of 5 bases from V and 5 bases from J, the junction contained 7 bases not matched to a gene. The CDR3 loop spans 13 amino acids. The CDR3 DNA is TGTGCCTGGGGACGGGACAGGGAACACGAGCAGTACTTC. It translates to CAWGRDREHEQYF.